The 25 T cell receptor beta chains listed next were all sequenced from one sample in a study of early T cells in non-severe SARS-CoV-2 infection. TCRdb passed the 5' RACE reads through MiXCR, listing each CDR3 protein once. The table has tens of thousands of distinct CDR3 sequences, 10% to 15% seen once; the top ten hold over 6%. The sequencing input was whole blood. The source is an adult who was a healthcare worker with PCR-confirmed SARS-CoV-2 infection or an uninfected control (not recorded which).

In this sample, this clonotype turned up many times. This chain links TRBV19 with TRBJ2-7, with D perhaps being TRBD1 or TRBD2 (5 bases each). V gave up 3 bases and J gave up 0 bases, with 9 bases separating them. From germline, CDR1 is LNHDA and CDR2 SQIVND (reference sequence). The CDR3 sequence is 14 residues long. The CDR3 coding sequence is TGTGCCAGTAGTATCGCAGGGAGCTCCTACGAGCAGTACTTC. Protein sequence: CASSIAGSSYEQYF.

This clonotype was seen a few times. V is TRBV11-2 and J is TRBJ1-3; D not resolved. The germline V and J ends were trimmed by 1 base and 0 bases, with 7 bases remaining between them. CDR1 is SGHAT and CDR2 is FQNNGV in the germline V gene. The CDR3 sequence is 15 residues long. As DNA, the CDR3 is TGTGCCAGCAGCTTAGTCGGGAGCTCTGGAAACACCATATATTTT. Amino acid sequence: CASSLVGSSGNTIYF.

V and J are TRBV20-1 and TRBJ2-1, with D unresolved. V was cut by 3 bases and J by 7 bases, with 13 bases left in between. Germline values: CDR1 DFQATT, CDR2 SNEGSKA (reference sequence). CDR3 length: 13 residues. CDR3 coding DNA: TGCAGTGCTAGCGGAGAAGCCTTTAATGAGCAGTTCTTC. It translates to CSASGEAFNEQFF.

This clonotype was recorded at least ten times. This chain joins TRBV10-1 and TRBJ1-1; D is undetermined. CDR1 and CDR2 from the germline V gene are WNHNN and SYGVQD (reference sequence). The CDR3 loop spans 16 amino acids. V was pared by 0 bases and J by 1 base, with 12 bases between. The CDR3 DNA is TGCGCCAGCAGTGAGTCGATGAGACATCCGAACACTGAAGCTTTCTTT. Translating gives CASSESMRHPNTEAFF.

The chain is built from TRBV19 and TRBJ2-6, with no clear D. CDR1 is LNHDA, CDR2 SQIVND, per germline (reference sequence). This CDR3 is 13 amino acids long. Trimming stripped 6 bases from V and 2 bases from J, with 5 bases between. The CDR3 DNA reads TGTGCCAGTAGGACACCTGGGGCCAACGTCCTGACTTTC. It translates to CASRTPGANVLTF.

The chain has TRBV20-1 and TRBJ2-7; D uncertain. Trimming shortened V by 0 bases and J by 2 bases, and 8 bases separated the two germline ends. CDR3 size: 13 residues. The germline CDR1 and CDR2 sequences are DFQATT and SNEGSKA (reference sequence). The CDR3 DNA is TGCAGTGCTAGAGAGACTGGTACCTACGAGCAGTACTTC. It codes for CSARETGTYEQYF.

This clonotype was found a few times. This sequence joins TRBV6-2 or TRBV6-3 and TRBJ2-1, with D perhaps matching TRBD1 (6 bases). Trimming cost V 5 bases and J 5 bases, with 19 bases left between them. CDR1 MNHEY and CDR2 SVGEGT come from the germline V gene. The CDR3 length is 16 residues. As DNA, the CDR3 is TGTGCCAGCAGTGACCTCTACAGGGAATCGGACAATGAGCAGTTCTTC. It encodes CASSDLYRESDNEQFF.

This clonotype was seen more than once but under ten times. The rearrangement links TRBV5-4 to TRBJ2-6, with TRBD1 matching 9 bases. This CDR3 has 17 residues. Germline CDR1 reads SGHNT; CDR2 reads YYREEE (reference sequence). Trimming took 3 bases from V and 3 from J; bases not matched to a gene: 7. CDR3 sequence reads: CASSSSRDRVGANVLTF. In nucleotides, the CDR3 is TGTGCCAGCAGCTCGTCCCGGGACAGGGTTGGGGCCAACGTCCTGACTTTC.

In this sample, this clonotype turned up a few times. The chain is built from TRBV5-1 and TRBJ1-1, with TRBD1 as a possible D gene (6 bases). V lost 2 bases, J lost 1 base, and 12 bases lay in between. Germline V gene sequence: CDR1 SGHRS, CDR2 YFSETQ. This CDR3 spans 15 amino acids. The CDR3 is CASSLMDSRNTEAFF. DNA of the CDR3: TGCGCCAGCAGCTTAATGGACAGCAGGAACACTGAAGCTTTCTTT.

This chain joins TRBV7-3 and TRBJ2-7, with 8 bases fitting TRBD2. The germline V gene encodes CDR1 SGHTA and CDR2 FQGTGA. The CDR3 totals 15 residues. The V gene end was trimmed by 2 bases and the J gene end by 4 bases; junction bases not matched to a gene: 7. CDR3 DNA: TGTGCCAGCAGCTTACTCCCAGCGGGGGTATACGAGCAGTACTTC. As protein: CASSLLPAGVYEQYF.

In this sample, this clonotype turned up many times. The chain couples TRBV6-2 or TRBV6-3 to TRBJ2-7, with TRBD2 identical over 13 bases. The germline gives CDR1 MNHEY, CDR2 SVGEGT. The J segment lost 6 bases and the V segment lost 11 bases, leaving 4 bases of the junction unmatched. The CDR3 loop spans 12 amino acids. The CDR3 loop reads CAGGLAGVEQYF. DNA for the CDR3: TGTGCCGGCGGACTAGCGGGAGTCGAGCAGTACTTC.

This clonotype was observed a handful of times. The genes are TRBV10-2 and TRBJ1-2; D might be TRBD1 (5 bases). The CDR3 runs to 15 residues. The germline V gene encodes CDR1 WSHSY and CDR2 SAAADI. Deletions cut 2 bases from V and 4 bases from J, with 14 bases between. CDR3 in amino acids: CASSEARGSRYGYTF. The CDR3 nucleotides read TGCGCCAGCAGTGAGGCTAGGGGTTCCCGCTATGGCTACACCTTC.

This clonotype occurred many times. The V gene is TRBV7-6, the J gene TRBJ1-5; no firm D call. Per germline, CDR1 SGHVS and CDR2 FNYEAQ. V was shortened by 3 bases and J by 3 bases, with 12 bases between the two germline ends. The CDR3 contains 15 residues. The DNA of the CDR3 is TGTGCCAGCAGCTTGTCTATTGAGACCAATCAGCCCCAGCATTTT. This sequence encodes CASSLSIETNQPQHF.

There are many counts of this clonotype. This chain joins TRBV5-1 and TRBJ2-3; 14 bases align to TRBD2. V gave up 6 bases and J gave up 4 bases; unmatched junction bases: 10. The CDR3 is 17 residues long. Germline V lookup: CDR1 SGHRS, CDR2 YFSETQ. CDR3 sequence reads: CASTVHRGLAGADTQYF. In nucleotides, the CDR3 is TGCGCCAGCACGGTTCACCGGGGACTAGCGGGAGCAGATACGCAGTATTTT. The variable domain in full, with the rest retrieved from reference TRBV5-1 and TRBJ2-3, is KAGVTQTPRYLIKTRGQQVTLSCSPISGHRSVSWYQQTPGQGLQFLFEYFSETQRNKGNFPGRFSGRQFSNSRSEMNVSTLELGDSALYLCASTVHRGLAGADTQYFGPGTRLTVL.

This clonotype has only a few counts. At one end the junction does not follow the germline gene, possibly because of a read error. J is TRBJ2-1 and V is TRBV11-2; D may be TRBD2 (6 bases). The CDR3 is 17 amino acids. CDR1 and CDR2 (germline): SGHAT, FQNNGV. Here the CDR3 reads CASSLWGVSRGTGMLVF. DNA of the CDR3: TGTGCCAGCAGCTTGTGGGGGGTGAGCCGCGGTACAGGCATGTTGGTCTTC. The whole variable domain, filled in from reference TRBV11-2 and TRBJ2-1, reads EAGVAQSPRYKIIEKRQSVAFWCNPISGHATLYWYQQILGQGPKLLIQFQNNGVVDDSQLPKDRFSAERLKGVDSTLKIQPAKLEDSAVYLCASSLWGVSRGTGMLVFGPGTRLTVL.

CDR3 region: CASSLDLGQGMNSPLHF. The CDR3 DNA is TGTGCCAGCAGCTTAGATCTAGGACAGGGGATGAATTCACCCCTCCACTTT. The chain uses TRBV11-2 and TRBJ1-6, with 9 bases aligning to TRBD1. The germline gives CDR1 SGHAT, CDR2 FQNNGV. V shed 0 bases, J shed 7 bases, and the junction held 7 bases outside the gene matches. The CDR3 is 17 amino acids.

This rearrangement joins TRBV7-8 to TRBJ2-1; the D is unclear. The CDR3 totals 11 residues. CDR1 and CDR2 (germline): SGHVS, FQNEAQ. Trimming took off 1 base at V and 12 bases at J, with 7 bases between the two ends. The CDR3 here is CASSLVFAQFF. The CDR3 nucleotides read TGTGCCAGCAGCTTAGTCTTCGCGCAGTTCTTC.

Concerning this clonotype: A clone one base away is much larger, so this may be a read error. Given the absence of the conserved phenylalanine or tryptophan at the CDR3 end, a read error is likely. The V gene is TRBV20-1, the J gene TRBJ2-1; possible D gene TRBD2, 7 bases. The length of the CDR3 is 14 residues. The V gene lost 5 bases and the J gene lost 4 bases, with 15 bases spanning the gap. Germline CDR1 and CDR2: DFQATT and SNEGSKA (reference sequence). The DNA of the CDR3 is TGCAGTGCTGGTCGGGGGGCGGTTTACAATGAGCAGTTCATC. This sequence encodes CSAGRGAVYNEQFI.

This clonotype was seen a handful of times. This rearrangement joins TRBV7-9 to TRBJ2-3; 9 bases fit TRBD1. There are 15 residues in the CDR3. Trimming at V came to 3 bases and at J to 3 bases, leaving 4 bases not matched to a gene. The germline gives CDR1 SEHNR, CDR2 FQNEAQ (reference sequence). CDR3 amino acids: CASSLSTGGTDTQYF. CDR3 nucleotide sequence: TGTGCCAGCAGCTTGTCGACAGGGGGAACAGATACGCAGTATTTT. The complete variable domain, with remaining parts taken from reference TRBV7-9 and TRBJ2-3, reads DTGVSQNPRHKITKRGQNVTFRCDPISEHNRLYWYRQTLGQGPEFLTYFQNEAQLEKSRLLSDRFSAERPKGSFSTLEIQRTEQGDSAMYLCASSLSTGGTDTQYFGPGTRLTVL.

This clonotype was seen more than once but under ten times. This chain connects TRBV27 to TRBJ1-1; TRBD1 aligns across 7 bases. The CDR3 spans 14 residues. Germline CDR1 and CDR2: MNHEY and SMNVEV (reference sequence). V shed 2 bases, J shed 6 bases, and the junction held 6 bases outside the gene matches. The CDR3 is CASSLGQGGSEAFF. Here the CDR3 DNA reads TGTGCCAGCAGTTTAGGGCAGGGGGGATCTGAAGCTTTCTTT.

This chain uses TRBV6-2 or TRBV6-3 with TRBJ2-1; 7 bases are a match to TRBD1. J lost 7 bases, V lost 0 bases, and 6 bases had no gene match. Germline assignment: CDR1 MNHEY and CDR2 SVGEGT. The length of the CDR3 is 15 residues. CDR3 sequence reads: CASSYSTGDKNEQFF. For the CDR3, the DNA is TGTGCCAGCAGTTACTCTACAGGGGATAAGAATGAGCAGTTCTTC.

The chain joins TRBV9 to TRBJ2-1; 7 nucleotides line up with TRBD2. CDR3 length: 15 amino acids. V dropped 3 bases and J dropped 2; count of bases not matched to a gene: 5. Germline V gene lookup returns CDR1 SGDLS and CDR2 YYNGEE. The CDR3 coding sequence is TGTGCCAGCAGCGGAGGCGGGGGTACCTACAATGAGCAGTTCTTC. As protein: CASSGGGGTYNEQFF.

The chain recombines TRBV3-1 with TRBJ2-1; D is perhaps TRBD2 (6 bases). Between the trimmed V and J ends, which lost 4 bases and 8 bases, there was a span of 15 bases. Germline CDR1 and CDR2: LGHDT and YNNKEL (reference sequence). There are 14 residues in the CDR3. The CDR3 reads CASSPSSGGYEQFF. DNA for the CDR3: TGTGCCAGCAGCCCCTCATCCGGGGGATATGAGCAGTTCTTC.

As concerns this clonotype: A much larger clone lies one base from this, so it may be a read error. The chain carries TRBV29-1 and TRBJ2-1, with TRBD2 as a possible D gene (7 bases). Trimming pared 7 bases from V and 4 bases from J, leaving 20 bases between. The CDR3 loop spans 15 amino acids. Germline loops: CDR1 SQVTM, CDR2 ANQGSEA. This CDR3 reads CSAPSGAGVYNEQFF. CDR3 coding DNA: TGCAGCGCTCCCTCAGGGGCGGGAGTGTACAATGAGCAGTTCTTC.

The V and J genes are TRBV12-3 or TRBV12-4 and TRBJ1-5; 8 nucleotides align to TRBD1. This CDR3 has 15 amino acids. The V and J ends lost 5 bases and 6 bases, in that order; junction bases with no gene match: 9. The CDR3 sequence is CASSGGTGNSQPQHF. The DNA of the CDR3 is TGTGCCAGCAGTGGAGGGACAGGTAATAGTCAGCCCCAGCATTTT.